The rows below give T cell receptor beta chains drawn from one sample of a study of blood T cell repertoires in COVID-19. Profiled with immunoSEQ multiplex PCR; TCRdb holds only in-frame clones, not every one. The sample gives about 220,000 clones, around 86% of which show up once; about 4% is in the top ten. Material for sequencing was PBMCs or T cells enriched from blood (not recorded which). These receptors were taken from a middle-aged woman with acute COVID-19. The CDR3 runs from the conserved cysteine through the conserved F or W. Only some rows state a clone size, as once, few, many or a class for expanded clones.

clone size: NA; V gene: TRBV12-5; CDR3 protein: CASVLDTEAFF
clone size: once; V gene: TRBV5-1; CDR3 protein: CASSLATSGGYNEQFF
clone size: NA; V gene: TRBV2; CDR3 protein: CASRQGAWFIGNTIYF
clone size: NA; V gene: TRBV5-6; CDR3 protein: CASSPGQVFTEAFF
clone size: few; V gene: TRBV5-8; CDR3 protein: CASSLGRRGTEAFF
clone size: NA; V gene: TRBV7-9; CDR3 protein: CASSFFPKTSGNTIYF
clone size: NA; V gene: TRBV16; CDR3 protein: CASSASQGGSLSDTQYF
clone size: NA; V gene: TRBV5-1; CDR3 protein: CASSSGGPLQYEQYF
clone size: NA; V gene: TRBV19; CDR3 protein: CASSKAGGFETQYF
clone size: few; V gene: TRBV10-3; CDR3 protein: CAIGGQGARGYTF
clone size: NA; V gene: TRBV12-3/TRBV12-4; CDR3 protein: CASRVRGGEQYF
clone size: NA; V gene: TRBV7-2; CDR3 protein: CASSLDMRNTEAFF
clone size: NA; V gene: TRBV5-5; CDR3 protein: CASSLDSGMWNQPQHF
clone size: NA; V gene: TRBV19; CDR3 protein: CASSVSVNTEAFF
clone size: NA; V gene: TRBV9; CDR3 protein: CASSVGGGDYYNEQFF
clone size: NA; V gene: TRBV5-4; CDR3 protein: CASSFAGGYGYTF
clone size: few; V gene: TRBV24-1; CDR3 protein: CATSDPGQPGEGNTIYF
clone size: NA; V gene: TRBV21-1; CDR3 protein: CASSKVKGQLHF
clone size: NA; V gene: TRBV5-1; CDR3 protein: CASSRGLAGGQFPDTQYF
clone size: NA; V gene: TRBV9; CDR3 protein: CASRGTGSTHSYGYTF
clone size: NA; V gene: TRBV7-2; CDR3 protein: CASSSPRPLNTEAFF
clone size: NA; V gene: TRBV4-1; CDR3 protein: CASSQLRDRLNSGNTIYF
clone size: few; V gene: TRBV25-1; CDR3 protein: CASSEGQLLNTEAFF
clone size: NA; V gene: TRBV7-8; CDR3 protein: CASSLGASGVLTDTQYF
clone size: once; V gene: TRBV19; CDR3 protein: CASSRTATYEQYF
clone size: once; V gene: TRBV9; CDR3 protein: CASSASGLLQETQYF
clone size: once; V gene: TRBV14; CDR3 protein: CASSQARGQNTEAFF
clone size: NA; V gene: TRBV9; CDR3 protein: CASSPGDSNYGYTF
clone size: NA; V gene: TRBV18; CDR3 protein: CASSPPRGGEGEQFF
clone size: NA; V gene: TRBV11-2; CDR3 protein: CASSLVGPGYEQFF
clone size: few; V gene: TRBV2; CDR3 protein: CASTGQGANQPQHF
clone size: NA; V gene: TRBV19; CDR3 protein: CASSIGYSNQPQHF
clone size: NA; V gene: TRBV7-3; CDR3 protein: CASSLIPGQVNGYTF
clone size: NA; V gene: TRBV7-2; CDR3 protein: CASSYQGTTNYGYTF
clone size: NA; V gene: TRBV3-1/TRBV3-2; CDR3 protein: CASSPRLVTVWRSTGELFF
clone size: NA; V gene: TRBV5-1; CDR3 protein: CASTLTGGPGNTIYF
clone size: NA; V gene: TRBV7-2; CDR3 protein: CASSSSGQVYNEQFF
clone size: NA; V gene: TRBV11-2; CDR3 protein: CASSLVPGRGEKLFF
clone size: NA; V gene: TRBV3-1/TRBV3-2; CDR3 protein: CASSLLTGDYGYTF
clone size: NA; V gene: TRBV19; CDR3 protein: CASSIGSGSREAFF
clone size: NA; V gene: TRBV15; CDR3 protein: CATSGTTGPGNTIYF
clone size: NA; V gene: TRBV5-1; CDR3 protein: CASSLAGNPEAFF
clone size: NA; V gene: TRBV30; CDR3 protein: CAWAHQDSEKPQHF
clone size: NA; V gene: TRBV24-1; CDR3 protein: CATSATDRESGELFF
clone size: NA; V gene: TRBV5-1; CDR3 protein: CASSLETRAYTEAFF
clone size: few; V gene: TRBV6-5; CDR3 protein: CASLGQINQPQHF
clone size: NA; V gene: TRBV10-1; CDR3 protein: CASSDSGRDSKNQPQHF
clone size: NA; V gene: TRBV6-2/TRBV6-3; CDR3 protein: CASSPRVARGQFF
clone size: NA; V gene: TRBV7-2; CDR3 protein: CASSLVIGPTEAFF
clone size: NA; V gene: TRBV4-2; CDR3 protein: CASSQDWSGGAETQYF
clone size: NA; V gene: TRBV7-8; CDR3 protein: CASSQYRGTNYGYTF
clone size: NA; V gene: TRBV19; CDR3 protein: CASMGTGYGYTF
clone size: NA; V gene: TRBV14; CDR3 protein: CASSPGGGYGNQPQHF
clone size: NA; V gene: TRBV4-3; CDR3 protein: CASSQATGSNTGELFF
clone size: NA; V gene: TRBV4-3; CDR3 protein: CASSQEGTGALEGYTF
clone size: once; V gene: TRBV2; CDR3 protein: CASSGDRSAYTF
clone size: many; V gene: TRBV4-3; CDR3 protein: CASSQEKESGELFF
clone size: NA; V gene: TRBV24-1; CDR3 protein: CATSDLPAGPHNEQFF
clone size: NA; V gene: TRBV11-2; CDR3 protein: CASSLDPTINYGYTF